In this sample, the clone carrying this TCR beta chain turned up a few times. The target antigen is unknown. This CDR3 is built from 14 residues. J lost 6 bases, V lost 2 bases, and 6 bases had no gene match. CDR1 is SGHDT and CDR2 is YYEEEE in the germline V gene. Time point defined: pre-sensitization, week 0. Treatment given: therapeutic diphenylcyclopropenone sensitization with weekly scalp DPC. Staff drew blood before applying each patch test. These data originate in a study of human T cells and chemical hapten exposure. Authors' processing steps: Samples contained a median of 95,638 TCRs, with a range of about 20,000 to 750,000. TCRdb itself ran the RACE reads through MiXCR, one entry per CDR3 protein. In this record, the V and J calls reflect TCRdb's handling and not the investigators' own analysis. The sample lists 300,000 to 450,000 distinct CDR3 sequences, around 5.5% occurring once. Study-wide results and limits: Every donor had alopecia, and their immune response may therefore differ from healthy people's.

The starting material was whole blood, obtained in connection with sensitization to the hapten diphenylcyclopropenone (DPC). V and J are TRBV5-6 and TRBJ1-1; TRBD1 matches 8 bases. The sequence was obtained from a woman aged 45-65 years with alopecia areata. Some clones in this sample may be carry-over from other donors' samples. This CDR3 is CASSFGQGNPEAFF. CDR3 bases: TGTGCCAGCAGCTTTGGACAGGGTAACCCTGAAGCTTTCTTT.